The entry that follows covers one TCR beta chain sequence. At one end, the junction sequence differs from germline, possibly due to a read error. This specimen comes from a study of T cell changes during pregnancy in multiple sclerosis. TCRdb keeps only in-frame clones here, not all; method: immunoSEQ multiplex PCR. The sample yields fewer than 65,000 clones, around 90% seen once. The germline gives CDR1 SGHNT, CDR2 YYREEE (reference sequence). CDR3 length: 18 residues. The material sequenced was peripheral blood, taken in the first trimester of pregnancy. The chain is built from TRBV5-4 and TRBJ1-1; TRBD1 aligns across 8 bases. The receptor was derived from a female donor in good health, enrolled as a control in a pregnancy study. The CDR3: CASSLGRRTGGPNTEAFF. In DNA form, the CDR3 reads TGTGCCAGCAGTTTGGGGAGGAGAACAGGGGGACCGAACACTGAAGCTTTCTTT.